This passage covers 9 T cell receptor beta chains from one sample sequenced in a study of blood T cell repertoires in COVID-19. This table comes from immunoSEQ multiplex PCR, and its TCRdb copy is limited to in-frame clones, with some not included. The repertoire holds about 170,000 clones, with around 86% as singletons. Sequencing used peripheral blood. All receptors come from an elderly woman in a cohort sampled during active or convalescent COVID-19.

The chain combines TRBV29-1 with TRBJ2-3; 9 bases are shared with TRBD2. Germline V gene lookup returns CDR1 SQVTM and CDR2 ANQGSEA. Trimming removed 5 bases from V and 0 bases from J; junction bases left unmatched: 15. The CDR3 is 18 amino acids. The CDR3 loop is CSVYVGLAGTISTDTQYF. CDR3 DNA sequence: TGCAGCGTTTATGTAGGGCTAGCGGGAACAATTAGCACAGATACGCAGTATTTT.

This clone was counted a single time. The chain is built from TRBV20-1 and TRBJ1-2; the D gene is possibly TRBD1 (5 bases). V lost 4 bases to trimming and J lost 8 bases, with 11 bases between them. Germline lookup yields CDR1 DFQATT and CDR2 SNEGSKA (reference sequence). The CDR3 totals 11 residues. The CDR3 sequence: CSATQGYGYTF. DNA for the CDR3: TGCAGTGCTACCCAGGGATACGGCTACACCTTC.

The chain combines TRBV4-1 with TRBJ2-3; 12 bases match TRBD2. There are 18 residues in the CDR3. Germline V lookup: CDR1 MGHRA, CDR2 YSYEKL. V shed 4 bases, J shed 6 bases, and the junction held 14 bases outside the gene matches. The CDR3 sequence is CASSRATTSGGAADTQYF. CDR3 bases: TGCGCCAGCAGCCGAGCCACGACTAGCGGGGGCGCGGCGGATACGCAGTATTTT.

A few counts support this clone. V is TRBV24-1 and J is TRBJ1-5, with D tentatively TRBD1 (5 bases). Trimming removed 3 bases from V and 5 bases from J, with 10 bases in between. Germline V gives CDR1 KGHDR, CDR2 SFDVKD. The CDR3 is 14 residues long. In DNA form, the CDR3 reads TGTGCCACCAGTGATGGCAGGGTGGATCAGCCCCAGCATTTT. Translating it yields CATSDGRVDQPQHF.

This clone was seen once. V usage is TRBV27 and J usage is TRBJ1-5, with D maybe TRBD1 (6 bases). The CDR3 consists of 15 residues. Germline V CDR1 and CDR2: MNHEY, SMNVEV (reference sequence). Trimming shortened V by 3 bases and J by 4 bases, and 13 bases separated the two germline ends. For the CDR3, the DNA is TGTGCCAGCAGTTTTGGGAGGGGGGGGAATCAGCCCCAGCATTTT. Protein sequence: CASSFGRGGNQPQHF.

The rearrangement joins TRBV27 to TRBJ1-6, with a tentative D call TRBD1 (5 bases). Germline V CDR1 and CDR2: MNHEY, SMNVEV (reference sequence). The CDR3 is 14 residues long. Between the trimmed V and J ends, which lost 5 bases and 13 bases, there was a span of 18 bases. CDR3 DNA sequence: TGTGCCAGCAGTCCCAGACAGCCCCTCGCTCCCCTCCACTTT. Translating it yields CASSPRQPLAPLHF.

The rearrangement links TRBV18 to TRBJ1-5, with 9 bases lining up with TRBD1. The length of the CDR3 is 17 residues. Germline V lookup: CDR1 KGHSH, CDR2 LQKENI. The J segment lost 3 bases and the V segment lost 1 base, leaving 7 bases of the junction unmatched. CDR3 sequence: CASSPLQDRGVNQPQHF. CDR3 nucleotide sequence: TGTGCCAGCTCACCACTCCAGGACAGGGGAGTCAATCAGCCCCAGCATTTT.

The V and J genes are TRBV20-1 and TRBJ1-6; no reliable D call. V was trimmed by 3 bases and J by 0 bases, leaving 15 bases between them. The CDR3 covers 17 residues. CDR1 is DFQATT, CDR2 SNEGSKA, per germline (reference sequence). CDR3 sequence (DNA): TGCAGTGCTAGTCAAGGACTGGGCGACTCCTATAATTCACCCCTCCACTTT. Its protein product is CSASQGLGDSYNSPLHF.

The CDR3 region has the DNA TGTGCCAGCAGCTTAGTAACTAGCGGGGCGCCCTACGAGCAGTACTTC. Encoded protein: CASSLVTSGAPYEQYF. The J gene is TRBJ2-7, the V gene TRBV7-9; 10 bases align to TRBD2. Germline CDR1 SEHNR, CDR2 FQNEAQ (reference sequence). The CDR3 extends over 16 amino acids. Germline trimming cut 1 base from V and 2 bases from J; bases unmatched to any gene: 5.